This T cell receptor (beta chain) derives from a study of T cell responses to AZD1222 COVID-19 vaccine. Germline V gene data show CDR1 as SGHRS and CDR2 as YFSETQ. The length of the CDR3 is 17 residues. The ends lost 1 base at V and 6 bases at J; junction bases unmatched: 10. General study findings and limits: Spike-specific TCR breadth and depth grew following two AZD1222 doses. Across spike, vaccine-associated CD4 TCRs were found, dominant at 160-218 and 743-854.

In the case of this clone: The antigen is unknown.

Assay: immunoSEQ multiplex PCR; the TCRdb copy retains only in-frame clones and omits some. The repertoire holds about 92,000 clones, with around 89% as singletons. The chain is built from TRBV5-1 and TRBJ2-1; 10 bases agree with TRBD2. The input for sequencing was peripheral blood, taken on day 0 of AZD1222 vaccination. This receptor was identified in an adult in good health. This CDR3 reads CASSLPSGSRFGNEQFF. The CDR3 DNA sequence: TGCGCCAGCAGCTTGCCTAGCGGGAGCCGATTTGGCAATGAGCAGTTCTTC.